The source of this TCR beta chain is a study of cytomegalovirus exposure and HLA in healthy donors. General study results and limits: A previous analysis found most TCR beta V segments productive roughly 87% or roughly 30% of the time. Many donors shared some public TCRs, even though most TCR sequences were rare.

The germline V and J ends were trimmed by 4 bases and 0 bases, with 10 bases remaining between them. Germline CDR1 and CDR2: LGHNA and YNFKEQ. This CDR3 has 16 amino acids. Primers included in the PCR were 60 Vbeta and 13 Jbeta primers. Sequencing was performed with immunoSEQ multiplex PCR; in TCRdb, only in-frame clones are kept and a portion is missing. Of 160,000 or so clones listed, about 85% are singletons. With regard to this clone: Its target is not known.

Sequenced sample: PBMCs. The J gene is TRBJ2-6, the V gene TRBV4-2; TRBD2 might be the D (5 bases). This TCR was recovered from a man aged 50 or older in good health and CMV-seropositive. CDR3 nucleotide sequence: TGTGCCAGCAGCCCCGTGGGAGCCTCTGGGGCCAACGTCCTGACTTTC. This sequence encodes CASSPVGASGANVLTF.